This T cell receptor beta chain was obtained from a study of cytomegalovirus exposure and HLA in healthy donors. Trimming removed 6 bases from V and 5 bases from J, with 10 bases in between. Germline assignment: CDR1 MNHEY and CDR2 SMNVEV (reference sequence). This CDR3 comprises 12 residues. On this clone itself: What it binds is unknown.

The study's findings and limits: With high specificity and sensitivity, the classifier reportedly diagnosed cytomegalovirus status. TCR beta sequences reportedly predicted the HLA-A and HLA-B alleles of most subjects accurately.

Use of 60 Vbeta and 13 Jbeta primers characterized the PCR. Sequenced by immunoSEQ multiplex PCR; TCRdb stores in-frame clones only, minus some. Among approximately 150,000 clones listed, approximately 80% were seen once. The chain employs TRBV27 and TRBJ1-2; D remains ambiguous. This sequence was found in a woman under 40 in good health and CMV-seronegative. The source material was PBMCs. Written as DNA, the CDR3 is TGTGCCAGCAGAGAACCGGGTTATGGCTACACCTTC. This translates into CASREPGYGYTF.